The sample holds a few counts of the clone carrying this T cell receptor beta chain. Antigen: not known. These data originate in a study of T-cell memory formation after mild COVID-19. Turning to the study itself: Clusters of TCRs were largely donor specific. Study-level findings and limits: Later expanders leaned toward CD4+, whereas clones contracting from day 15 to 85 were balanced CD4/CD8. Nothing showed for sure that second-wave clones peaking on day 37 were SARS-CoV-2 specific.

After 5'RACE with constant-segment primers, TCR alpha and TCR beta cDNA libraries carrying sample barcodes and UMIs were obtained. TCRdb used MiXCR to reprocess the 5' RACE reads, holding one entry per CDR3 protein. The sample carries 500,000 to 600,000 distinct CDR3 sequences, 18% recorded once. The CDR3 is 14 residues long. The germline V gene has CDR1 SQVTM and CDR2 ANQGSEA. V was shortened by 6 bases and J by 2 bases, with 11 bases between the two germline ends. The chain joins TRBV29-1 to TRBJ2-6; D might be TRBD2 (6 bases). What was sequenced was PBMCs or a T cell subset sorted from them (not recorded which). The receptor's source is an adult woman who had mild COVID-19 (a few samples of this study predate the infection). Cell type and time point are not known. Here the CDR3 reads CSVGDFTGANVLTF. As DNA, the CDR3 is TGCAGCGTCGGGGACTTTACTGGGGCCAACGTCCTGACTTTC.